One and the same sample provided the 13 T cell receptor beta chains below, sequenced in a study of blood T cells in healthy people across ages. A second about 7 to 12 cycle PCR used barcoded and J-beta primers. TCRdb reprocessed the 5' RACE reads with MiXCR, giving one entry per CDR3 protein. Among about 680,000 distinct CDR3 sequences listed, approximately 49% were seen once. Sequencing was carried out using blood. The source is a woman aged 55-69 years in good health.

V usage is TRBV18 and J usage is TRBJ2-7; 10 bases agree with TRBD2. Germline CDR1 and CDR2: KGHSH and LQKENI. CDR3 length equals 15 residues. J was trimmed by 6 bases and V by 3 bases; bases with no gene match: 8. CDR3 residues: CASSPPGLASSEQYF. The CDR3 DNA follows: TGTGCCAGCTCACCCCCGGGACTAGCGAGCTCCGAGCAGTACTTC.

There are a few counts of this clonotype. The chain combines TRBV18 with TRBJ2-1; 10 bases align to TRBD2. The V gene end was trimmed by 3 bases and the J gene end by 7 bases; junction bases not matched to a gene: 6. The CDR3 spans 15 residues. Germline V CDR1 and CDR2: KGHSH, LQKENI. CDR3 nucleotides: TGTGCCAGCTCACCTCCTAGCGGGAGAGGTAATGAGCAGTTCTTC. This codes for CASSPPSGRGNEQFF.

The chain couples TRBV20-1 to TRBJ2-1; 10 nucleotides align to TRBD1. The CDR3 has 15 amino acids. Trimming removed 3 bases from V and 7 bases from J; junction bases left unmatched: 9. Germline CDR1 and CDR2: DFQATT and SNEGSKA (reference sequence). The CDR3 reads CSASLGTGERNEQFF. Written as DNA, the CDR3 is TGCAGTGCTAGTCTAGGGACAGGGGAGAGAAATGAGCAGTTCTTC.

The chain combines TRBV4-2 with TRBJ1-4; 8 bases align to TRBD1. The germline gives CDR1 LGHNA, CDR2 YNFKEQ. The CDR3 has 17 amino acids. Trimming at V came to 4 bases and at J to 3 bases, leaving 10 bases not matched to a gene. In DNA form, the CDR3 reads TGTGCCAGCAGCCGAGGACAGGGTGGGTTAGCTAATGAAAAACTGTTTTTT. As protein: CASSRGQGGLANEKLFF.

The CDR3 reads CSVEVTGTESYEQYF. CDR3 DNA: TGCAGCGTTGAAGTAACCGGGACGGAGAGCTACGAGCAGTACTTC. The chain recombines TRBV29-1 with TRBJ2-7, with D possibly called TRBD1 or TRBD2 (5 bases each). With 1 base removed from V and 3 bases from J, the gap between germline ends came to 16 bases. The germline V gene has CDR1 SQVTM and CDR2 ANQGSEA. The CDR3 has 15 residues.

This clonotype was detected only a few times. The chain has TRBV5-1 and TRBJ2-5, with TRBD1 identical over 8 bases. This CDR3 spans 15 amino acids. The ends lost 0 bases at V and 4 bases at J; junction bases unmatched: 5. From germline, CDR1 is SGHRS and CDR2 YFSETQ. In DNA form, the CDR3 reads TGCGCCAGCAGCTTGGGACAGGGGTCAGGAGAGACCCAGTACTTC. Translated, it gives CASSLGQGSGETQYF. The full variable domain, rest sourced from reference TRBV5-1 and TRBJ2-5, is KAGVTQTPRYLIKTRGQQVTLSCSPISGHRSVSWYQQTPGQGLQFLFEYFSETQRNKGNFPGRFSGRQFSNSRSEMNVSTLELGDSALYLCASSLGQGSGETQYFGPGTRLLVL.

The rearrangement links TRBV20-1 to TRBJ2-3; D might be TRBD1 (5 bases). CDR1 is DFQATT, CDR2 SNEGSKA, per germline (reference sequence). Trimming removed 6 bases from V and 1 base from J, with 17 bases in between. The CDR3 extends over 15 amino acids. DNA of the CDR3: TGCAGTGCCCTCATATCAGACAGACGCACAGATACGCAGTATTTT. Its translation: CSALISDRRTDTQYF.

The chain recombines TRBV4-3 with TRBJ1-1; D possibly corresponds to TRBD1 (5 bases). Germline lookup yields CDR1 LGHNA and CDR2 YSLEER. Trimming pared 5 bases from V and 5 bases from J, leaving 12 bases between. CDR3 length: 13 amino acids. The CDR3 nucleotides are TGCGCCAGCAGCGGGGACGTAAAGACTGAAGCTTTCTTT. It codes for CASSGDVKTEAFF.

The chain combines TRBV25-1 with TRBJ2-4; D could derive from TRBD1 or TRBD2 (6 bases each). The assigned J gene may be wrong: the sequence end matches TRBJ2-7 better. The CDR3 is 15 residues long. Germline CDR1 reads MGHDK; CDR2 reads SYGVNS. CDR3 region: CASKGGGTGPYEQYF. The CDR3 DNA reads as TGTGCCAGCAAGGGGGGTGGGACGGGACCCTACGAGCAGTACTTC.

The chain carries TRBV25-1 and TRBJ2-5; D perhaps matches TRBD1 (6 bases). Trimming took 5 bases from V and 2 from J, leaving 15 bases between them. CDR1 and CDR2 (germline): MGHDK, SYGVNS. The CDR3 is made up of 15 amino acids. CDR3 sequence: CASSRTGHTQETQYF. The CDR3, as DNA: TGTGCCAGCAGTCGCACAGGGCATACTCAAGAGACCCAGTACTTC. The full variable domain, with the rest looked up from reference TRBV25-1 and TRBJ2-5, is EADIYQTPRYLVIGTGKKITLECSQTMGHDKMYWYQQDPGMELHLIHYSYGVNSTEKGDLSSESTVSRIRTEHFPLTLESARPSHTSQYLCASSRTGHTQETQYFGPGTRLLVL.

CDR3 DNA sequence: TGTGCCAGTAGTCCCCGAGTTAGCGGGAGGCAAGAGACCCAGTACTTC. Protein product: CASSPRVSGRQETQYF. The rearrangement uses TRBV19 and TRBJ2-5; 10 nucleotides align to TRBD2. Germline CDR1 reads LNHDA; CDR2 reads SQIVND (reference sequence). Losses at the gene ends were 5 bases for V and 2 bases for J; bases not matched to a gene: 8. This CDR3 region has 16 residues.

The chain employs TRBV29-1 and TRBJ2-1; TRBD2 matches at 8 bases. The CDR3 totals 14 residues. V dropped 7 bases and J dropped 4; count of bases not matched to a gene: 9. Germline CDR1 and CDR2: SQVTM and ANQGSEA. The CDR3 here is CSAGARLAYNEQFF. DNA of the CDR3: TGCAGCGCGGGGGCGAGACTAGCGTACAATGAGCAGTTCTTC.

J is TRBJ1-1 and V is TRBV7-9, with D perhaps TRBD1 (6 bases). CDR1 is SEHNR and CDR2 is FQNEAQ in the germline V gene (reference sequence). V lost 3 bases and J 1 base, leaving 9 bases between the germline ends. This CDR3 has 14 amino acids. The CDR3 sequence: CASSLYRENTEAFF. The CDR3 nucleotides read TGTGCCAGCAGCTTGTACAGGGAGAACACTGAAGCTTTCTTT.